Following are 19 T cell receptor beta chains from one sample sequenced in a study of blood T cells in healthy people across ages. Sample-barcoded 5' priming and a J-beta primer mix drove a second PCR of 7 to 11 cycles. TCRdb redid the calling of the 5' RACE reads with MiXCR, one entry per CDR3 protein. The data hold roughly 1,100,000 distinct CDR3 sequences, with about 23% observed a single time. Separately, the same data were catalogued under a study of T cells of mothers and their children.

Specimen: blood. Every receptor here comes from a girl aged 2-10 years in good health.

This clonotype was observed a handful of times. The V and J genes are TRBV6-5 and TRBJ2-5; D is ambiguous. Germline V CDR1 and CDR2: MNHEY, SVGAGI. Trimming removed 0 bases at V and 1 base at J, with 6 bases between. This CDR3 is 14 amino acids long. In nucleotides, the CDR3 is TGTGCCAGCAGTTACTCCCCGACCCAAGAGACCCAGTACTTC. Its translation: CASSYSPTQETQYF.

The CDR3 loop reads CSVDSPYYEQYF. CDR3 bases: TGCAGCGTTGATTCCCCTTACTACGAGCAGTACTTC. The chain couples TRBV29-1 to TRBJ2-7; D is undetermined. The CDR3 covers 12 residues. Trimming stripped 3 bases from V and 3 bases from J, with 9 bases between. In germline, CDR1 is SQVTM, CDR2 ANQGSEA.

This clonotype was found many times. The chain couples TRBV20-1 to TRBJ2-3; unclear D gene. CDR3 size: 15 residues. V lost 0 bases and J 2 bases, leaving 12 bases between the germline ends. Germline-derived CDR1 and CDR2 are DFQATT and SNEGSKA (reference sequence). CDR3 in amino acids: CSARDPESPTDTQYF. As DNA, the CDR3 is TGCAGTGCTAGAGATCCGGAGTCGCCCACAGATACGCAGTATTTT.

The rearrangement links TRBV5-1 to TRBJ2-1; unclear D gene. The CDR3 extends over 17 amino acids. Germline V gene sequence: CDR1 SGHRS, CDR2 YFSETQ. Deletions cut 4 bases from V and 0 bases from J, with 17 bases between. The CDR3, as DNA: TGCGCCAGCAGCCTGGTATCCGCTACGAGCTCCTACAATGAGCAGTTCTTC. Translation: CASSLVSATSSYNEQFF.

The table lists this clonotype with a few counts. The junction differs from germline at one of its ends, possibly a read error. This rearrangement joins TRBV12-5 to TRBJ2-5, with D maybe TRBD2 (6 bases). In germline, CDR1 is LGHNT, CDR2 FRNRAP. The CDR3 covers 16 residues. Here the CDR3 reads CASGTPMRDLQGTQYF. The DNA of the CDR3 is TGTGCTAGTGGTACCCCGATGCGGGACCTCCAAGGGACCCAGTACTTC. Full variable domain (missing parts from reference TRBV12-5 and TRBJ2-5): DARVTQTPRHKVTEMGQEVTMRCQPILGHNTVFWYRQTMMQGLELLAYFRNRAPLDDSGMPKDRFSAEMPDATLATLKIQPSEPRDSAVYFCASGTPMRDLQGTQYFGPGTRLLVL.

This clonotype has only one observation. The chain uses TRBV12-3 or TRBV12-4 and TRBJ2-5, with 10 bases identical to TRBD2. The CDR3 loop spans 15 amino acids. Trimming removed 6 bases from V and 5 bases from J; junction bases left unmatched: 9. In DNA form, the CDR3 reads TGTGCCAGCAGGAGCCAACTAGCGGGATTGGAGACCCAGTACTTC. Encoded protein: CASRSQLAGLETQYF.

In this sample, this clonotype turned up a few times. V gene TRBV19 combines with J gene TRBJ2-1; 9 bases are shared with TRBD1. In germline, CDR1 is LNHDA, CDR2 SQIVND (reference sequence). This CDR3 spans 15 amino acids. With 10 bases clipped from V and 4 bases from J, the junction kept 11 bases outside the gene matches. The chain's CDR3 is CATRPGTGPYNEQFF. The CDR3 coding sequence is TGTGCCACTAGACCCGGGACAGGGCCTTACAATGAGCAGTTCTTC.

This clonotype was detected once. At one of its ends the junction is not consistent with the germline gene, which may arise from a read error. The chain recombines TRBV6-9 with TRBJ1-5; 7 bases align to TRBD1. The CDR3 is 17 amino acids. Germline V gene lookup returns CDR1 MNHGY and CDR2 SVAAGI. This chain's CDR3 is CASTILGQSKRNRPQHF. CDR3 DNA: TGTGCCAGCACCATACTGGGACAGTCAAAGAGGAATCGGCCCCAGCATTTT.

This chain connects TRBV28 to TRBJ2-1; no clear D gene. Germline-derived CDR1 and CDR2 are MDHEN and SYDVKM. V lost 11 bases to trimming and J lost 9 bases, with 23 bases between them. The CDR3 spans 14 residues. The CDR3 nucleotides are TGTGCCGCGAGCTCCGGGTACCGTCCTCGTGAGCAGTTCTTC. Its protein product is CAASSGYRPREQFF.

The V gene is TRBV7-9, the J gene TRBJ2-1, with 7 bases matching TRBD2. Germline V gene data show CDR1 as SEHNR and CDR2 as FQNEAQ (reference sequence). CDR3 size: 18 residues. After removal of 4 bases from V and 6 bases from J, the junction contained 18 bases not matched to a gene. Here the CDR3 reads CASSSIDSIGGTTNEQFF. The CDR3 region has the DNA TGTGCCAGCAGCTCTATCGATTCCATCGGGGGGACTACCAATGAGCAGTTCTTC.

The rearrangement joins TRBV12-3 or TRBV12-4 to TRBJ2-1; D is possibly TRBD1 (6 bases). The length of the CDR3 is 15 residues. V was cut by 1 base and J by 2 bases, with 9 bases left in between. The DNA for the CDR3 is TGTGCCAGCAGTTTAGAACAGGGAACCTACAATGAGCAGTTCTTC. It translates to CASSLEQGTYNEQFF.

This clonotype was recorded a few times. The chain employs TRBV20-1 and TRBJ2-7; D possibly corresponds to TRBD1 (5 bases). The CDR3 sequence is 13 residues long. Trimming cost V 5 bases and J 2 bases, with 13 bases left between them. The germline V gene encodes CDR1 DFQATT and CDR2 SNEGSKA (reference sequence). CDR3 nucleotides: TGCAGTGCTCCAGGGCGGATCACCTACGAGCAGTACTTC. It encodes CSAPGRITYEQYF.

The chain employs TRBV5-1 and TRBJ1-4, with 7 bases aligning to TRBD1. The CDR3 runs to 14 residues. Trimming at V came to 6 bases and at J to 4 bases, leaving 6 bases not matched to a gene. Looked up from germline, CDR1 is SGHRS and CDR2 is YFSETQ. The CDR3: CASNQGDSNEKLFF. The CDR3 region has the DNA TGCGCCAGCAACCAAGGGGACAGTAATGAAAAACTGTTTTTT.

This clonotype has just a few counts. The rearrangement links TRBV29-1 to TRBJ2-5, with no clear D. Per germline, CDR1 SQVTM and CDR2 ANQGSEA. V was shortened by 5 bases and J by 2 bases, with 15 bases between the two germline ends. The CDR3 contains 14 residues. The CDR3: CSVRPLLSQETQYF. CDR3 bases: TGCAGCGTTCGTCCCCTACTAAGTCAAGAGACCCAGTACTTC.

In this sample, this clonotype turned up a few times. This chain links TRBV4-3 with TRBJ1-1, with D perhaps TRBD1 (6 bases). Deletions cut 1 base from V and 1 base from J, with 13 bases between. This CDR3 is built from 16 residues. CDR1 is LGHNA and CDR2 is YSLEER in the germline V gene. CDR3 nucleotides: TGCGCCAGCAGCCAAGCAGTCCAGGGGCCGAACACTGAAGCTTTCTTT. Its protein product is CASSQAVQGPNTEAFF.

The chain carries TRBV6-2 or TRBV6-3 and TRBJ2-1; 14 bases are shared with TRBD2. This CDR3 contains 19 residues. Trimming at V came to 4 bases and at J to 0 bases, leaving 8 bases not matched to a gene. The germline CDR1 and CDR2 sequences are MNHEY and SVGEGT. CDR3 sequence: CASSFGTSGGRTSYNEQFF. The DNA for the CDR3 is TGTGCCAGCAGTTTTGGGACTAGCGGGGGTAGGACCTCCTACAATGAGCAGTTCTTC.

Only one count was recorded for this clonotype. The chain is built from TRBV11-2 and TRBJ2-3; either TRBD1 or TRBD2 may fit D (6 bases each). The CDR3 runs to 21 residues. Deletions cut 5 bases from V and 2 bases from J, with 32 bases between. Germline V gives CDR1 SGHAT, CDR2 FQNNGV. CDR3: CASSPGVTGALDESFTDTQYF. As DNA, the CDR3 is TGTGCCAGCAGCCCGGGGGTGACGGGGGCCCTCGACGAATCCTTCACAGATACGCAGTATTTT. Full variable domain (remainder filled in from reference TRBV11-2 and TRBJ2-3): EAGVAQSPRYKIIEKRQSVAFWCNPISGHATLYWYQQILGQGPKLLIQFQNNGVVDDSQLPKDRFSAERLKGVDSTLKIQPAKLEDSAVYLCASSPGVTGALDESFTDTQYFGPGTRLTVL.

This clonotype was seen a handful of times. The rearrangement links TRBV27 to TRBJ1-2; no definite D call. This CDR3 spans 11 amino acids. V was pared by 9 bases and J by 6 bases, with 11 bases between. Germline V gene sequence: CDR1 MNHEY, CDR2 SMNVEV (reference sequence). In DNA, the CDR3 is TGTGCCAGTTTTGGGAATGATGGCTACACCTTC. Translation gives CASFGNDGYTF.

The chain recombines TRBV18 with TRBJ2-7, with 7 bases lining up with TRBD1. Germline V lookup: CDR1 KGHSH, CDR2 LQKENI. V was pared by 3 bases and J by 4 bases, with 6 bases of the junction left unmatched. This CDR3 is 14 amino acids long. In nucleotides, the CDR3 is TGTGCCAGCTCACCCACAGGGGTCATATACGAGCAGTACTTC. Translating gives CASSPTGVIYEQYF.